This T cell receptor beta chain was recovered during a study of shared T cell receptors in the human thymus. Only in-frame clones appear in the TCRdb table, and some are missing; sequencing was by immunoSEQ multiplex PCR. The sample shows under 850,000 clones, 85% to 90% of them seen only once. Germline V gene lookup returns CDR1 WSHSY and CDR2 SAAADI. This CDR3 is 13 amino acids long. V trimming: 10 bases; J trimming: 6 bases; junction bases outside the gene matches: 10. These data also formed part of another study, on human thymus T cells. That work states: Thymic resections from corrective heart surgery supplied the tissue.

The clonotype was recovered from a boy less than two years old with a congenital heart defect. Sequencing was carried out using thymocytes. The chain links TRBV10-2 to TRBJ2-5; 8 nucleotides align to TRBD1. The CDR3 DNA sequence: TGCGCCATCCAGGGGGCCTCGGGAAAGACCCAGTACTTC. This encodes CAIQGASGKTQYF.